The text below deals with one TCR beta chain. A much larger clone lies a single base off, so this may be a read error. This entry belongs to a study of CD8 T cells in ankylosing spondylitis. The ends lost 4 bases at V and 6 bases at J; junction bases unmatched: 12. Germline CDR1 SGDLS, CDR2 YYNGEE. The CDR3 spans 15 residues. TCRdb independently ran MiXCR on the 5' RACE reads; one entry per CDR3 protein. Found here are roughly 40,000 distinct CDR3 sequences, roughly 2.5% of them singletons; the top ten hold approximately 4.5%. This chain joins TRBV9 and TRBJ2-7, with 8 bases matching TRBD2. The TCR was taken from a male donor with ankylosing spondylitis or in good health (not recorded which). The specimen was blood, either unsorted or a sorted T cell fraction (not recorded which). CDR3 nucleotides: TGTGCCAGCAGCAAACACAGGGCGGGGGGAGGCGAGCAGTACTTC. Translation: CASSKHRAGGGEQYF.